The present TCR beta chain was sequenced within a study of preoperative IRX-2 immunotherapy in early breast cancer. The sample's treatment: preoperative locoregional IRX-2 cytokine immunotherapy. This phase Ib study tested locoregional IRX-2 cytokine immunotherapy given before surgery. The CDR3 runs 15 residues. Per germline, CDR1 MDHEN and CDR2 SYDVKM. Trimming removed 6 bases from V and 1 base from J; junction bases left unmatched: 7. TCRdb's table, derived via immunoSEQ multiplex PCR, lists solely in-frame clones and lacks some. The sample contains around 43,000 clones, 60% to 85% of which appear only once.

This specimen consisted of tumor tissue, obtained after IRX-2 immunotherapy. The chain carries TRBV28 and TRBJ2-5, with 8 positions matching TRBD1. This TCR came from a human donor with breast cancer. The CDR3 DNA reads TGTGCCAGCAGAAGCGGACAGGGCCTCCAAGAGACCCAGTACTTC. This sequence encodes CASRSGQGLQETQYF.